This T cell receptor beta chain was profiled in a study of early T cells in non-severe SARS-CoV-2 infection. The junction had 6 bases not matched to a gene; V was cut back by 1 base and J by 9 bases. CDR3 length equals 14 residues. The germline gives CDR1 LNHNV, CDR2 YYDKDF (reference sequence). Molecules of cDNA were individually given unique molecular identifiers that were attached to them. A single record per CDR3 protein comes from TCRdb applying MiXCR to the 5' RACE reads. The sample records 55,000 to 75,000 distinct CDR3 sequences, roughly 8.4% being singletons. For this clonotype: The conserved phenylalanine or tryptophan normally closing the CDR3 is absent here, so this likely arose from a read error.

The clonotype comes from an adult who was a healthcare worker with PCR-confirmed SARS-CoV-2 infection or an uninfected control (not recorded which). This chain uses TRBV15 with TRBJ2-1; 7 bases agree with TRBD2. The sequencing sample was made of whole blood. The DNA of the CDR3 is TGTGCCACCAGCAGAGTCCGGGGGGTGAGTGAGCAGTTCATC. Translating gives CATSRVRGVSEQFI.